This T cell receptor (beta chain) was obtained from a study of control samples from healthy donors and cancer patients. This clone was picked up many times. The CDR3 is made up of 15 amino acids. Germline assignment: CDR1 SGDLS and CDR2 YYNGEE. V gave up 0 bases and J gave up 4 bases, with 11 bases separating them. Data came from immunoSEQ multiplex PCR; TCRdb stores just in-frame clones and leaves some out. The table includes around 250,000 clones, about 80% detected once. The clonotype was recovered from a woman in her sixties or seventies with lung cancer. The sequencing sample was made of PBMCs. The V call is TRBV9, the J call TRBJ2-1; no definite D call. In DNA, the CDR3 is TGTGCCAGCAGCGTAGACGCCACGTTGTACAATGAGCAGTTCTTC. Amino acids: CASSVDATLYNEQFF. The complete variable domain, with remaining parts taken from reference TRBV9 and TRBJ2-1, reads DSGVTQTPKHLITATGQRVTLRCSPRSGDLSVYWYQQSLDQGLQFLIQYYNGEERAKGNILERFSAQQFPDLHSELNLSSLELGDSALYFCASSVDATLYNEQFFGPGTRLTVL.